This note documents a single T cell receptor beta chain sequence. No conserved phenylalanine or tryptophan is present at the end of the CDR3, so a read error is the likely explanation. This specimen comes from a study of tumor-infiltrating lymphocytes in oesophageal squamous cell carcinoma. MiXCR, run by TCRdb on the PCR reads, gives a single entry per CDR3 protein. The sample shows roughly 9,800 distinct CDR3 sequences, 60% of them seen only once. V was trimmed by 1 base and J by 12 bases, leaving 18 bases between them. Germline lookup yields CDR1 SGHTA and CDR2 FQGNSA. The CDR3 runs to 15 residues. Sequencing was carried out using esophageal tumor tissue. J is TRBJ1-4 and V is TRBV7-2, with D possibly being TRBD1 (5 bases). The receptor was derived from a female donor with esophageal squamous cell carcinoma. CDR3 region: CASSLVGGQTLELFV. The CDR3 nucleotides are TGTGCCAGCAGCTTAGTTGGAGGACAAACTTTGGAACTGTTTGTT.